This T cell receptor (beta chain) stems from a study of CD8+ T cells in alopecia areata (dated by TCRdb to about 2018). About the study as a whole: Treated patients were enrolled in an open-label pilot trial of oral tofacitinib at 5 to 10 mg twice daily for moderate-to-severe alopecia areata. Tofacitinib was given for 6 to 18 months, followed by 6 months of follow-up off drug to assess delayed response and recurrence. High-throughput TCRbeta sequencing was used to examine T cell clonal expansion in alopecia areata in both the C3H/HeJ mouse model and human patients. Amplification of TCRbeta CDR3 regions was done by immunoSEQ multiplex PCR using 35 Vbeta forward primers and 13 Jbeta reverse primers. Clonality in the scalp was compared among normal scalp (n=4), patchy alopecia areata scalp (n=8), and alopecia totalis/universalis scalp (n=8). In treated patients, disease severity was measured using the SALT score, which gives the percentage of scalp surface area affected. RNA came from the PAXgene miRNA kit for fixed scalp, the miRNeasy kit for PBMCs, and the RNeasy kit for mouse skin. Biopsies were taken from tofacitinib-treated patients at baseline and again at 4 and 24 weeks into treatment, and several of those patients also had a later scalp biopsy. In humans, TCRbeta sequencing was performed on scalp tissue and on sorted CD4+ and CD8+ peripheral blood T cells from healthy controls and from patients with patchy or totalis/universalis alopecia areata.

Note on this clone: The antigen it recognizes is unknown. No quality values exist for individual bases; no much larger clone is one base distant.

Sequences SGDLS (CDR1) and YYNGEE (CDR2) are obtained from the germline V gene. The CDR3 starts with the cysteine, ends with the phenylalanine, and has 15 residues. Only the CDR3 DNA stays, 45 bases, in frame from base 1. V is trimmed back by 2 bases and J by 3 bases, and the junction contains 4 bases that no gene match accounts for. The sample's time point, from its label and the paper: less than five weeks on oral tofacitinib. Explained via the paper, the treatment or condition label denotes: oral pan-JAK inhibitor, 5-10 mg twice daily. Lesional scalp punch biopsies and peripheral blood were obtained from alopecia areata patients. PBMCs were isolated by density centrifugation and stained for CD3, CD4 and CD8, after which CD4+ and CD8+ T cells were sorted on a FACSAria. Library creation used the immunoSEQ multiplex PCR assay. For TCR sequencing, RNA was extracted from every sample and reverse transcribed into cDNA to serve as template. First-strand cDNA was synthesized with SuperScript III using a 2:1 mix of oligo-dT and random hexamers. A synthetic immune receptor repertoire was used to assess amplification bias, and residual bias was removed computationally. Per the source publication's procedure: After raw reads were preprocessed to remove errors, the CDR3 was defined following IMGT conventions as running from the conserved cysteine to phenylalanine. Clonality was computed by normalizing Shannon entropy by log2 of the number of productive unique TCRs and subtracting the result from 1. Whether scalp clones were CD4 or CD8 was inferred by matching scalp TCRbeta sequences against CD4 and CD8 repertoires sorted from blood. Imported from immuneACCESS, the table was reduced by TCRdb to in-frame sequences with V and J called. These copies leave out some clones; in studies compared against another copy, an unresolved V gene accounts for under half, and the cause of the remainder is not known. Clonal size and the V and J genes are those of that table, whereas D and trimming came from the DNA. The sample includes some 96,000 clones, with 61% observed a single time. The ten biggest clones cover roughly a sixth of the sample.

Broader findings and caveats from the paper: During tofacitinib treatment, many expanded lesional clones stuck around in both scalp and blood, and this persistence may partly explain why relapse happens after treatment is stopped. Unlike mouse skin, which is dominated by gammadelta T cells, normal human skin has resident alphabeta T cells that are also sequenced, and this complicates analysis of the scalp TCR repertoire. Compared with mice, TCR sequences shared between patients were less clear, possibly partly because of HLA diversity across the patient population. Tofacitinib significantly lowered scalp clonality and the number of expanded CD8+ clones among the top 100 scalp clones. The treated cohort was small, with a single nonresponder, so links between baseline CD8+ expansion and response need larger studies. Higher clonality and more expanded CD8+ clones were observed in lesional scalp than in normal scalp, particularly in alopecia totalis/universalis, a finding suggestive of antigenic drive.

The chain was built from TRBV9 and TRBJ2-7, with 11 central nucleotides matching TRBD1. Specimen: CD8+ T cells sorted from blood, collected at week 4, from a patient treated with tofacitinib. The TCR comes from a human donor with alopecia areata. The sequenced DNA: TGTGCCAGCAGCGTGGCCGGGACAGGGGGCTACGAGCAGTACTTC. It translates to CASSVAGTGGYEQYF.